The clone carrying this TCR beta chain was seen repeatedly, ten times or more. This specimen belongs to a study of regulatory T cells in long-lasting Graves disease. Regarding time point: persistent/refractory GD, antithyroid drugs over 5 years with positive TRAb. Construction of the TCR library relied on RNA isolated from PBMCs. The trim removed 2 bases at V and 5 bases at J, leaving 11 bases unmatched. The CDR3 totals 16 residues. The authors built TCR beta libraries using iRepertoire HTBI primers and Arm-PCR of CDR3 regions. MiXCR, applied by TCRdb to the multiplex PCR reads, yields one record per CDR3 protein. Of 400,000 to 500,000 distinct CDR3 sequences in the sample, around 20% were seen once.

J is TRBJ2-7 and V is TRBV12-3 or TRBV12-4; TRBD1 matches at 8 bases. The sequence came from a female donor with Graves disease. The input for sequencing was peripheral blood mononuclear cells (PBMCs), taken when the disease was refractory, from a patient treated with antithyroid drugs. CDR3 protein: CASSLRVVGQVDEQYF. Written as DNA, the CDR3 is TGTGCCAGCAGTTTAAGGGTTGTGGGACAGGTCGACGAGCAGTACTTC.